This T cell receptor (beta chain) was sequenced in a study of T cells in Graves' hyperthyroidism and ophthalmopathy. After removal of 4 bases from V and 4 bases from J, the junction contained 10 bases not matched to a gene. The CDR3 contains 14 residues. The germline CDR1 and CDR2 sequences are SQVTM and ANQGSEA. The sample holds many counts of this clonotype. There were TCR beta CDR3 regions amplified from RNA transcripts. HTBI primers were the set used in a first-round RT-PCR of the TCR CDR3. A single record per CDR3 protein comes from TCRdb applying MiXCR to the multiplex PCR reads. Of hundreds of thousands of distinct CDR3 sequences in the sample, over 20% were seen once. Orbital computed tomography, thyroid ultrasound, serum thyroxine and TRAb, and clinical symptoms together informed the diagnoses. From 10 ml of fresh peripheral blood, PBMCs were isolated.

The J gene is TRBJ2-7, the V gene TRBV29-1, with TRBD2 matching 7 bases. This clonotype was sampled from a woman aged 40 to 55 with Graves' ophthalmopathy. Sequenced input: blood. The CDR3 here is CSVVETGLIYEQYF. The CDR3 DNA sequence: TGCAGCGTTGTCGAGACGGGACTAATTTACGAGCAGTACTTC.